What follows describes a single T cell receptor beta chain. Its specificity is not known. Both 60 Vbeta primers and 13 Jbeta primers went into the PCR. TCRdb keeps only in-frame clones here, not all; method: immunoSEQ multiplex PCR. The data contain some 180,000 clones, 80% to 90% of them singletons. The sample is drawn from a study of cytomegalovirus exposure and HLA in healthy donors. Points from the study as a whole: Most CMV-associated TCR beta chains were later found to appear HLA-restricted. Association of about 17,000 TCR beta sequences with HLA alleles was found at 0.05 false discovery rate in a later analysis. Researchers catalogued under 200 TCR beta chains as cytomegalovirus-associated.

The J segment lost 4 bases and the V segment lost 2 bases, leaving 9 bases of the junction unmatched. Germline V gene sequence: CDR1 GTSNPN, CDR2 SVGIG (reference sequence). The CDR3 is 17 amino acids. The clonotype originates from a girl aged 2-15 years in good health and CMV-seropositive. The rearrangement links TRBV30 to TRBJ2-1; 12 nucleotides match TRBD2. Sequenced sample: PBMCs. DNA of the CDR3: TGTGCCTGGAGTATTGGCCCGACTAGCGGGGGATACAATGAGCAGTTCTTC. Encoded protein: CAWSIGPTSGGYNEQFF.